One and the same sample provided the 27 T cell receptor beta chains below, sequenced in a study of Ad26.COV2.S vaccination and SARS-CoV-2 variants. Produced via immunoSEQ multiplex PCR; TCRdb's table is partial and in-frame only. Of about 400,000 clones listed, roughly four fifths were seen once; the top ten hold nearly 7.5%. Treatment defined: roughly 19 received Ad26.COV2.S at low or high dose, single or two shots; about 5 received placebo; per-sample allocation not given. Collection of samples fell on day 63 after the first vaccine or placebo injection. The material was peripheral blood, obtained in a trial of Ad26.COV2.S vaccine versus placebo. The receptors here all came from a person aged 18 to 65 who received the Ad26.COV2.S COVID-19 vaccine or a placebo.

This sequence joins TRBV14 and TRBJ2-1; D uncertain. The V and J ends lost 0 bases and 1 base respectively, with 13 bases between them. Germline values: CDR1 SGHDN, CDR2 FVKESK. This CDR3 comprises 17 residues. The CDR3 reads CASSQDLGLVSYNEQFF. Written as DNA, the CDR3 is TGTGCCAGCAGCCAAGATCTAGGCCTTGTTTCCTACAATGAGCAGTTCTTC.

This clone was picked up a small number of times. The V and J genes are TRBV5-4 and TRBJ2-2; either TRBD1 or TRBD2 may supply D (5 bases each). This CDR3 spans 13 amino acids. V lost 0 bases and J lost 8, with 8 bases in between. Germline V gene lookup returns CDR1 SGHNT and CDR2 YYREEE (reference sequence). CDR3 nucleotide sequence: TGTGCCAGCAGCTTGGGGGACGATGGGGAGCTGTTTTTT. It translates to CASSLGDDGELFF.

The rearrangement uses TRBV6-2 or TRBV6-3 and TRBJ2-7, with TRBD2 identical over 8 bases. This CDR3 contains 17 residues. CDR1 is MNHEY, CDR2 SVGEGT, per germline. Trimming took 5 bases from V and 6 from J; bases not matched to a gene: 18. CDR3 bases: TGTGCCAGCAGTCCCCGGGGGGGCGGAGATGCCCTCGGCGAGCAGTACTTC. Translation gives CASSPRGGGDALGEQYF.

This clone was seen only a few times. The rearrangement joins TRBV29-1 to TRBJ1-2; TRBD1 matches 7 bases. The CDR3 consists of 12 residues. Germline assignment: CDR1 SQVTM and CDR2 ANQGSEA. V lost 8 bases and J lost 1; bases outside the gene matches: 4. The CDR3 loop is CSSSGGNYGYTF. DNA of the CDR3: TGCAGCTCATCAGGGGGTAACTATGGCTACACCTTC.

The chain recombines TRBV24-1 with TRBJ1-5; TRBD1 aligns across 7 bases. CDR3 length: 15 residues. V lost 3 bases, J lost 5 bases, and 6 bases stayed unmatched. Germline CDR1 and CDR2: KGHDR and SFDVKD. The CDR3 loop reads CATSDPRQGDQPQHF. In nucleotides, the CDR3 is TGTGCCACCAGTGATCCGCGCCAGGGGGATCAGCCCCAGCATTTT.

V usage is TRBV11-3 and J usage is TRBJ1-2, with D unclear. The CDR3 covers 14 residues. V was cut by 4 bases and J by 4 bases, with 13 bases left in between. Germline V gene sequence: CDR1 SGHNT, CDR2 YENEEA. CDR3 sequence (DNA): TGTGCCAGCAGCTCCCCCGGGCTTCCCTATGGCTACACCTTC. Amino acids: CASSSPGLPYGYTF.

The chain uses TRBV7-9 and TRBJ1-1; D remains unclear. Germline V gene lookup returns CDR1 SEHNR and CDR2 FQNEAQ (reference sequence). There are 14 residues in the CDR3. Trimming removed 2 bases at V and 1 base at J, with 8 bases between. The CDR3 DNA reads TGTGCCAGCAGCTTATGGCGGGGGAACACTGAAGCTTTCTTT. Translated: CASSLWRGNTEAFF.

This clone was picked up many times. The chain carries TRBV6-5 and TRBJ2-7, with TRBD2 identical over 7 bases. Germline lookup yields CDR1 MNHEY and CDR2 SVGAGI. V trimming: 6 bases; J trimming: 3 bases; junction bases outside the gene matches: 5. This CDR3 is 13 amino acids long. The CDR3 region has the DNA TGTGCCAGCAGAAGAAGGGAGGGCTACGAGCAGTACTTC. It is translated as CASRRREGYEQYF.

Note on this clone: This sample includes further DNA sequences coding for the same CDR3. The gene calls are TRBV5-1 and TRBJ2-7; 8 bases agree with TRBD1. Trimming removed 4 bases from V and 0 bases from J; junction bases left unmatched: 3. The CDR3 extends over 14 amino acids. Germline-derived CDR1 and CDR2 are SGHRS and YFSETQ. CDR3 loop: CASSPGTGSYEQYF. For the CDR3, the DNA is TGCGCCAGCAGCCCCGGGACAGGCTCCTACGAGCAGTACTTC.

The chain combines TRBV7-9 with TRBJ1-1, with D perhaps TRBD1 (6 bases). The CDR3 length is 14 residues. V lost 2 bases to trimming and J lost 3 bases, with 10 bases between them. The germline V gene has CDR1 SEHNR and CDR2 FQNEAQ (reference sequence). The CDR3: CASSLSNRDTEAFF. As DNA, the CDR3 is TGTGCCAGCAGCTTATCCAACAGGGACACTGAAGCTTTCTTT. Full variable domain (missing parts from reference TRBV7-9 and TRBJ1-1): DTGVSQNPRHKITKRGQNVTFRCDPISEHNRLYWYRQTLGQGPEFLTYFQNEAQLEKSRLLSDRFSAERPKGSFSTLEIQRTEQGDSAMYLCASSLSNRDTEAFFGQGTRLTVV.

This chain connects TRBV19 to TRBJ2-1, with D possibly matching TRBD2 (5 bases). The V gene's germline CDR1 is LNHDA and CDR2 SQIVND (reference sequence). Trimming pared 7 bases from V and 5 bases from J, leaving 18 bases between. The length of the CDR3 is 15 residues. The CDR3 here is CASNGWGDADNEQFF. CDR3 coding DNA: TGTGCCAGTAATGGTTGGGGAGACGCCGACAATGAGCAGTTCTTC.

The chain carries TRBV6-5 and TRBJ2-3; 7 positions match TRBD1. Germline CDR1 and CDR2: MNHEY and SVGAGI. The CDR3 loop spans 13 amino acids. V lost 8 bases and J lost 0; bases outside the gene matches: 2. The CDR3 sequence: CASEGQSTDTQYF. Written as DNA, the CDR3 is TGTGCCAGCGAGGGACAGAGCACAGATACGCAGTATTTT.

The chain carries TRBV5-1 and TRBJ2-5; D perhaps matches TRBD2 (5 bases). This CDR3 comprises 14 residues. Germline CDR1 is SGHRS and CDR2 is YFSETQ. The ends were cut back, 2 bases at V and 1 base at J, with 9 bases in the middle. The CDR3 DNA sequence: TGCGCCAGCAGCTTTCAAGGGAGCCAAGAGACCCAGTACTTC. Translation gives CASSFQGSQETQYF. Looking up the rest from reference TRBV5-1 and TRBJ2-5 gives the full variable domain: KAGVTQTPRYLIKTRGQQVTLSCSPISGHRSVSWYQQTPGQGLQFLFEYFSETQRNKGNFPGRFSGRQFSNSRSEMNVSTLELGDSALYLCASSFQGSQETQYFGPGTRLLVL.

V and J are TRBV18 and TRBJ1-3, with TRBD1 matching 8 bases. V trimming: 3 bases; J trimming: 4 bases; junction bases outside the gene matches: 8. Germline V gene data show CDR1 as KGHSH and CDR2 as LQKENI. This CDR3 comprises 16 residues. The CDR3 DNA sequence: TGTGCCAGCTCACCCTTCTCAGGGGGCGAAGGAAACACCATATATTTT. Translation gives CASSPFSGGEGNTIYF.

In this sample, this clone turned up a few times. The chain employs TRBV27 and TRBJ2-2; D may match TRBD1 or TRBD2 (5 bases each). The CDR3 totals 16 residues. Trimming stripped 8 bases from V and 5 bases from J, with 21 bases between. Germline CDR1 MNHEY, CDR2 SMNVEV (reference sequence). In nucleotides, the CDR3 is TGTGCCAGCCGCCCCCAAAGGGGAGTAAGGACCGGGGAGCTGTTTTTT. Translation gives CASRPQRGVRTGELFF.

V is TRBV2 and J is TRBJ1-4; 7 bases are shared with TRBD1. The CDR3 is 15 amino acids. The trim removed 4 bases at V and 8 bases at J, leaving 10 bases unmatched. Per germline, CDR1 SNHLY and CDR2 FYNNEI. The CDR3 nucleotides read TGTGCCAGCAGTGCTATGCCCGAACAGGGGGAAAAACTGTTTTTT. Its translation: CASSAMPEQGEKLFF.

The chain uses TRBV4-3 and TRBJ2-4; D assignment may be TRBD1 or TRBD2 (5 bases each). The CDR3 is 14 residues long. Germline values: CDR1 LGHNA, CDR2 YSLEER. Trimming pared 5 bases from V and 5 bases from J, leaving 13 bases between. CDR3 DNA sequence: TGCGCCAGCAGCTCGGAACGAGGGGAAAACATTCAGTACTTC. Translation: CASSSERGENIQYF.

The chain has TRBV24-1 and TRBJ2-5, with D tentatively TRBD1 or TRBD2 (7 bases each). This CDR3 comprises 15 residues. Deletions cut 3 bases from V and 5 bases from J, with 15 bases between. Germline V gene data show CDR1 as KGHDR and CDR2 as SFDVKD. This CDR3 is CATSDPNRGGETQYF. DNA of the CDR3: TGTGCCACCAGTGATCCCAACAGGGGAGGGGAGACCCAGTACTTC.

The chain links TRBV5-1 to TRBJ2-7, with TRBD2 identical over 13 bases. The CDR3 is 15 residues long. Per germline, CDR1 SGHRS and CDR2 YFSETQ. V lost 3 bases, J lost 2 bases, and 2 bases stayed unmatched. In DNA, the CDR3 is TGCGCCAGCAGCTCCGGGACTAGCGGGACCTACGAGCAGTACTTC. Residues: CASSSGTSGTYEQYF.

The rearrangement links TRBV2 to TRBJ2-7, with 12 bases matching TRBD2. V shed 5 bases, J shed 1 base, and the junction held 3 bases outside the gene matches. Germline lookup yields CDR1 SNHLY and CDR2 FYNNEI. This CDR3 region has 15 residues. CDR3 sequence: CASSFGLAGSYEQYF. The DNA of the CDR3 is TGTGCCAGCAGTTTTGGACTAGCGGGGTCCTACGAGCAGTACTTC.

The chain links TRBV5-1 to TRBJ2-2; D assignment may be TRBD1 or TRBD2 (5 bases each). From germline, CDR1 is SGHRS and CDR2 YFSETQ. CDR3 length equals 16 residues. Trimming removed 5 bases at V and 1 base at J, with 15 bases between. CDR3 in amino acids: CASRDTGTLNTGELFF. The CDR3 DNA follows: TGCGCCAGCAGGGACACCGGGACCTTGAACACCGGGGAGCTGTTTTTT.

V gene TRBV5-1 combines with J gene TRBJ2-1, with 7 bases aligning to TRBD1. Looked up from germline, CDR1 is SGHRS and CDR2 is YFSETQ. CDR3 length equals 13 residues. V lost 1 base, J lost 8 bases, and 3 bases stayed unmatched. This CDR3 is CASSLQGVDEQFF. CDR3 DNA: TGCGCCAGCAGCTTGCAGGGGGTCGATGAGCAGTTCTTC. Full variable domain (outside the CDR3, taken from reference TRBV5-1 and TRBJ2-1): KAGVTQTPRYLIKTRGQQVTLSCSPISGHRSVSWYQQTPGQGLQFLFEYFSETQRNKGNFPGRFSGRQFSNSRSEMNVSTLELGDSALYLCASSLQGVDEQFFGPGTRLTVL.

This clone was seen once. This sequence joins TRBV27 and TRBJ2-3; no clear D. V gave up 5 bases and J gave up 2 bases, with 2 bases separating them. The CDR3 runs to 11 residues. CDR1 is MNHEY and CDR2 is SMNVEV in the germline V gene (reference sequence). Here the CDR3 reads CASSHTDTQYF. The CDR3 region has the DNA TGTGCCAGCAGTCACACAGATACGCAGTATTTT.

The gene calls are TRBV19 and TRBJ2-7; 9 bases are a match to TRBD2. This CDR3 region has 15 residues. Germline V gives CDR1 LNHDA, CDR2 SQIVND (reference sequence). V was clipped by 3 bases and J by 2 bases; unmatched bases: 5. Here the CDR3 reads CASSMGSGGPYEQYF. The DNA for the CDR3 is TGTGCCAGTAGTATGGGTAGCGGGGGACCCTACGAGCAGTACTTC.

This clone was seen once. V and J are TRBV15 and TRBJ2-7; no clear D. V was shortened by 5 bases and J by 0 bases, with 11 bases between the two germline ends. The CDR3 spans 14 residues. The germline CDR1 and CDR2 sequences are LNHNV and YYDKDF (reference sequence). The CDR3 reads CATSPRADSYEQYF. DNA for the CDR3: TGTGCCACCAGCCCCCGGGCTGACTCCTACGAGCAGTACTTC.

V gene TRBV4-1 combines with J gene TRBJ2-4, with unresolved D. Germline lookup yields CDR1 MGHRA and CDR2 YSYEKL. V dropped 2 bases and J dropped 2 bases, with 7 bases sitting between them. The CDR3 runs 14 residues. The CDR3 nucleotides read TGCGCCAGCAGCCAACCCTTAACCAAAAACATTCAGTACTTC. Protein: CASSQPLTKNIQYF.

This chain links TRBV6-6 with TRBJ2-1, with TRBD2 identical over 7 bases. Per germline, CDR1 MNHNY and CDR2 SVGAGI (reference sequence). This CDR3 contains 14 residues. The trim removed 6 bases at V and 3 bases at J, leaving 5 bases unmatched. CDR3 residues: CASRSGGNYNEQFF. DNA for the CDR3: TGTGCCAGCAGATCGGGGGGAAACTACAATGAGCAGTTCTTC.